The 18 T cell receptor beta chains below were found in one sample sequenced in a study of shared clonotypes between healthy human individuals. Only in-frame clones appear in the TCRdb table, and some are missing; sequencing was by immunoSEQ multiplex PCR. The table has around 2,000,000 clones, roughly 94% seen once; the top ten hold 0.1% to 0.15%. Sequenced: naive CD4+ T cells sorted from blood. Subset here: CD45RA+ positively selected. These receptors were collected from a man between 18 and 29 years old in good health.

The chain couples TRBV7-8 to TRBJ1-4; no reliable D call. The CDR3 extends over 17 amino acids. The V gene's germline CDR1 is SGHVS and CDR2 FQNEAQ. V gave up 5 bases and J gave up 0 bases, with 16 bases separating them. The CDR3 is CASSLHPFMATNEKLFF. DNA of the CDR3: TGTGCCAGCAGCCTGCACCCATTTATGGCAACTAATGAAAAACTGTTTTTT.

The chain uses TRBV5-1 and TRBJ2-5, with TRBD1 matching over 7 bases. The germline gives CDR1 SGHRS, CDR2 YFSETQ. The CDR3 has 15 amino acids. The J segment lost 5 bases and the V segment lost 4 bases, leaving 11 bases of the junction unmatched. CDR3 in amino acids: CASSQTGTVRETQYF. In DNA, the CDR3 is TGCGCCAGCAGCCAGACCGGGACAGTAAGGGAGACCCAGTACTTC. The full variable domain, completed using reference TRBV5-1 and TRBJ2-5, is KAGVTQTPRYLIKTRGQQVTLSCSPISGHRSVSWYQQTPGQGLQFLFEYFSETQRNKGNFPGRFSGRQFSNSRSEMNVSTLELGDSALYLCASSQTGTVRETQYFGPGTRLLVL.

The chain has TRBV4-1 and TRBJ1-2; D may be TRBD1 (6 bases). The germline V and J ends were trimmed by 1 base and 4 bases, with 13 bases remaining between them. The germline CDR1 and CDR2 sequences are MGHRA and YSYEKL. This CDR3 is built from 15 residues. The CDR3 loop is CASSQGQGPSYGYTF. The CDR3 DNA is TGCGCCAGCAGCCAAGGGCAGGGGCCCTCCTATGGCTACACCTTC.

The V and J genes are TRBV7-2 and TRBJ2-3; TRBD1 agrees at 8 bases. CDR1 and CDR2 from the germline V gene are SGHTA and FQGNSA. Germline trimming cut 1 base from V and 0 bases from J; bases unmatched to any gene: 6. This CDR3 comprises 17 residues. For the CDR3, the DNA is TGTGCCAGCAGCTTAGATCTCAGGGGGCCTAGCACAGATACGCAGTATTTT. Residues: CASSLDLRGPSTDTQYF.

The CDR3 here is CASSLDRASGELFF. For the CDR3, the DNA is TGTGCCAGCAGCTTAGACAGGGCGAGCGGGGAGCTGTTTTTT. V and J are TRBV5-5 and TRBJ2-2; TRBD1 matches 7 bases. Germline V gives CDR1 SGHKS, CDR2 YYEKEE (reference sequence). This CDR3 has 14 amino acids. The J segment lost 7 bases and the V segment lost 2 bases, leaving 5 bases of the junction unmatched.

The J gene is TRBJ1-1, the V gene TRBV7-9, with unresolved D. V lost 2 bases and J 10 bases, leaving 17 bases between the germline ends. The V gene's germline CDR1 is SEHNR and CDR2 FQNEAQ (reference sequence). CDR3 length equals 14 residues. The CDR3 spells CASSLSAARVGAFF. Written as DNA, the CDR3 is TGTGCCAGCAGCTTATCGGCGGCCCGGGTAGGAGCTTTCTTT.

V is TRBV6-5 and J is TRBJ2-7; 9 bases match TRBD1. In germline, CDR1 is MNHEY, CDR2 SVGAGI. V was clipped by 7 bases and J by 4 bases; unmatched bases: 8. This CDR3 comprises 14 residues. The CDR3 coding sequence is TGTGCCAGCAAGCCAGACAGGGGGTGGTACGAGCAGTACTTC. Translation gives CASKPDRGWYEQYF.

The genes are TRBV29-1 and TRBJ1-4; 12 bases align to TRBD1. The V gene end was trimmed by 7 bases and the J gene end by 2 bases; junction bases not matched to a gene: 5. The CDR3 runs 15 residues. Germline CDR1 SQVTM, CDR2 ANQGSEA. The CDR3 region is CSAGTGGPTNEKLFF. The CDR3 DNA follows: TGCAGCGCCGGGACAGGGGGCCCTACTAATGAAAAACTGTTTTTT.

As to this clone: The same CDR3 is also encoded by other DNA sequences in this sample. The rearrangement joins TRBV5-1 to TRBJ2-7, with 9 bases fitting TRBD1. This CDR3 has 14 residues. V trimming: 0 bases; J trimming: 2 bases; junction bases outside the gene matches: 0. The V gene's germline CDR1 is SGHRS and CDR2 YFSETQ. CDR3 sequence reads: CASSLGQGAYEQYF. For the CDR3, the DNA is TGCGCCAGCAGCTTGGGACAGGGGGCCTACGAGCAGTACTTC.

The rearrangement uses TRBV7-9 and TRBJ1-4, with a possible D match to TRBD1 (5 bases). CDR1 SEHNR and CDR2 FQNEAQ come from the germline V gene (reference sequence). The CDR3 runs to 16 residues. V gave up 5 bases and J gave up 8 bases, with 21 bases separating them. For the CDR3, the DNA is TGTGCCAGCAGCCCCAGCTTTGCCGGGGCGGGGGAAAAACTGTTTTTT. It codes for CASSPSFAGAGEKLFF.

V and J are TRBV28 and TRBJ1-5, with a tentative D call TRBD1 (5 bases). Between the trimmed V and J ends, which lost 0 bases and 3 bases, there was a span of 15 bases. This CDR3 spans 17 amino acids. The germline V gene has CDR1 MDHEN and CDR2 SYDVKM. CDR3 bases: TGTGCCAGCAGTTTATGGACTTCGACAGACCCCAATCAGCCCCAGCATTTT. Translation gives CASSLWTSTDPNQPQHF.

This clone was observed a few times. Different DNA sequences within this sample yield the same CDR3. The chain carries TRBV29-1 and TRBJ1-1, with 8 bases matching TRBD1. CDR3 length: 12 residues. The junction had 5 bases not matched to a gene; V was cut back by 7 bases and J by 4 bases. The germline CDR1 and CDR2 sequences are SQVTM and ANQGSEA. In DNA, the CDR3 is TGCAGCGCCGGACAGGGCGGCACTGAAGCTTTCTTT. This gives the protein CSAGQGGTEAFF.

This chain links TRBV5-1 with TRBJ1-1; unclear D gene. CDR1 is SGHRS and CDR2 is YFSETQ in the germline V gene. The CDR3 consists of 14 residues. The V and J ends lost 5 bases and 1 base respectively, with 12 bases between them. This CDR3 reads CASSRSSGNTEAFF. CDR3 in DNA: TGCGCCAGCAGTCGGTCGTCAGGGAACACTGAAGCTTTCTTT. The variable domain in full, with the rest retrieved from reference TRBV5-1 and TRBJ1-1, is KAGVTQTPRYLIKTRGQQVTLSCSPISGHRSVSWYQQTPGQGLQFLFEYFSETQRNKGNFPGRFSGRQFSNSRSEMNVSTLELGDSALYLCASSRSSGNTEAFFGQGTRLTVV.

The chain joins TRBV30 to TRBJ1-6, with D unclear. V was trimmed by 8 bases and J by 6 bases, leaving 14 bases between them. CDR3 length equals 13 residues. Looked up from germline, CDR1 is GTSNPN and CDR2 is SVGIG (reference sequence). The CDR3, as DNA: TGTGCCAAAACGTCCGGTCTTAATTCACCCCTCCACTTT. Encoded protein: CAKTSGLNSPLHF.

The chain recombines TRBV4-1 with TRBJ2-4; a possible D gene is TRBD1 (7 bases). CDR3 size: 16 residues. CDR1 MGHRA and CDR2 YSYEKL come from the germline V gene. Trimming cost V 0 bases and J 4 bases, with 13 bases left between them. DNA of the CDR3: TGCGCCAGCAGCCAAGAAGGAGGGGGCGGGAAAAACATTCAGTACTTC. This codes for CASSQEGGGGKNIQYF.

In regard to this clone: Other DNA sequences in the same sample also yield this CDR3. The genes are TRBV6-1 and TRBJ1-2; no reliable D call. Germline CDR1 MNHNS, CDR2 SASEGT. V lost 5 bases to trimming and J lost 2 bases, with 6 bases between them. This CDR3 has 12 residues. The CDR3 protein is CASSLVNYGYTF. The CDR3 region has the DNA TGTGCCAGCAGTTTGGTCAACTATGGCTACACCTTC.

The V and J genes are TRBV29-1 and TRBJ2-5; 7 bases match TRBD1. The CDR3 totals 15 residues. The germline CDR1 and CDR2 sequences are SQVTM and ANQGSEA. With 2 bases clipped from V and 1 base from J, the junction kept 7 bases outside the gene matches. The CDR3 region has the DNA TGCAGCGTTGAACGTGGGACAGATAGCCAAGAGACCCAGTACTTC. Translation: CSVERGTDSQETQYF.

The gene calls are TRBV28 and TRBJ1-5; D gene unclear. V was cut by 7 bases and J by 0 bases, with 10 bases left in between. Per germline, CDR1 MDHEN and CDR2 SYDVKM. The CDR3 is made up of 14 amino acids. The CDR3 reads CASTLSNSNQPQHF. The DNA of the CDR3 is TGTGCCAGCACCCTTAGCAATAGCAATCAGCCCCAGCATTTT.